The next 6 T cell receptor beta chains were all read from a single sample in a study of OX40 agonist ivuxolimab in advanced cancers. Clones were read by immunoSEQ multiplex PCR, and TCRdb kept only the in-frame ones, dropping some. This table has under 6,000 clones, 65% to 75% appearing once. Here the sequenced sample was CD4+ or CD8+ T cells sorted from blood, taken in a trial of the OX40 agonist ivuxolimab. These TCRs come from an adult with an advanced solid tumor such as melanoma, head and neck, liver or kidney cancer.

The sample holds a few counts of this clone. This sequence joins TRBV7-9 and TRBJ2-1, with D possibly TRBD1 on 6 matching bases. The germline V gene encodes CDR1 SEHNR and CDR2 FQNEAQ (reference sequence). V was shortened by 5 bases and J by 9 bases, with 11 bases between the two germline ends. There are 12 residues in the CDR3. The CDR3 sequence: CASSAGTPEQFF. CDR3 bases: TGTGCCAGCAGCGCCGGGACACCTGAGCAGTTCTTC.

The chain uses TRBV4-3 and TRBJ2-1, with D perhaps being TRBD1 or TRBD2 (6 bases each). This CDR3 comprises 17 residues. Deletions cut 0 bases from V and 4 bases from J, with 16 bases between. Germline V gene data show CDR1 as LGHNA and CDR2 as YSLEER. This CDR3 is CASSQDFGGLSYNEQFF. DNA for the CDR3: TGCGCCAGCAGCCAAGATTTTGGGGGGCTCTCTTACAATGAGCAGTTCTTC.

This chain uses TRBV5-5 with TRBJ1-6, with TRBD1 identical over 8 bases. Germline lookup yields CDR1 SGHKS and CDR2 YYEKEE (reference sequence). V shed 2 bases and J 9 bases; nucleotides not matched to a gene: 13. CDR3 size: 17 residues. CDR3 sequence (DNA): TGTGCCAGCAGCTTCCAGGACCTACAGGGGGTATCTTCACCCCTCCACTTT. It translates to CASSFQDLQGVSSPLHF.

This chain connects TRBV7-1 to TRBJ1-2, with TRBD1 matching 10 bases. Being an ORF, TRBV7-1 has a function that is uncertain. CDR3 length: 13 residues. With 4 bases clipped from V and 6 bases from J, the junction kept 2 bases outside the gene matches. As DNA, the CDR3 is TGTGCCAGCAGCTACGGGACAGGGGATGGCTACACCTTC. This codes for CASSYGTGDGYTF.

This CDR3 reads CASRDPRTDRNYGYTF. For the CDR3, the DNA is TGTGCCAGCAGAGACCCACGGACAGACCGTAACTATGGCTACACCTTC. V gene TRBV7-7 combines with J gene TRBJ1-2; D is possibly TRBD1 (6 bases). Germline V gives CDR1 SSHAT, CDR2 FNYEAQ (reference sequence). The CDR3 is made up of 16 amino acids. V shed 6 bases and J shed 1 base, with 18 bases lying between them.

The CDR3 DNA is TGCGCCAGCAGCCAATTTTCGTCCGGGCAGGGCTACGAGCAGTACTTC. Translating it yields CASSQFSSGQGYEQYF. The rearrangement uses TRBV4-1 and TRBJ2-7, with D possibly TRBD1 on 5 matching bases. Germline values: CDR1 MGHRA, CDR2 YSYEKL. V gave up 2 bases and J gave up 3 bases, with 17 bases separating them. CDR3 length: 16 amino acids.